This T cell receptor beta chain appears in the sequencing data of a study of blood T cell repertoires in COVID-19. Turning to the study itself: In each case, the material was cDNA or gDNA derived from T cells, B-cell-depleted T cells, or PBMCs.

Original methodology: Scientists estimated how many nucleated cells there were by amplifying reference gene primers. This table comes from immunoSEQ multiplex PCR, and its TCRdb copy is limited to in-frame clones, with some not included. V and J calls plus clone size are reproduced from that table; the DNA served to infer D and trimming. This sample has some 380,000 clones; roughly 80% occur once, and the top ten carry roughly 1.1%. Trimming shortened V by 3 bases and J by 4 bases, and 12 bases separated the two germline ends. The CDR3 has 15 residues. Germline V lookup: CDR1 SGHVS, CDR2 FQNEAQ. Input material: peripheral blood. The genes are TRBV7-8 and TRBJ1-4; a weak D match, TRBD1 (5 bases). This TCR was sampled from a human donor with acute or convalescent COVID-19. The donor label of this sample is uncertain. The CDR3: CASSLRGNINEKLFF. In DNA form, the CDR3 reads TGTGCCAGCAGCTTGCGGGGGAATATTAATGAAAAACTGTTTTTT.